The 25 T cell receptor beta chains reported below all come from one sample, sequenced in a study of blood T cell repertoires in COVID-19. TCRdb's table, derived via immunoSEQ multiplex PCR, lists solely in-frame clones and lacks some. The data hold about 170,000 clones, with around 87% observed a single time. Sequences were obtained from peripheral blood. Receptors were obtained from an elderly woman in a cohort sampled during active or convalescent COVID-19.

The rearrangement joins TRBV18 to TRBJ1-2; 7 bases line up with TRBD1. Germline V gene lookup returns CDR1 KGHSH and CDR2 LQKENI. CDR3 length: 15 amino acids. The V and J ends lost 6 bases and 6 bases, in that order; junction bases with no gene match: 13. This CDR3 is CASSPRDSRFNGYTF. In nucleotides, the CDR3 is TGTGCCAGCTCGCCCCGGGACAGTAGATTCAATGGCTACACCTTC.

This rearrangement joins TRBV4-2 to TRBJ1-5; a possible D gene is TRBD1 (6 bases). Looked up from germline, CDR1 is LGHNA and CDR2 is YNFKEQ. V dropped 1 base and J dropped 7 bases, with 17 bases sitting between them. The CDR3 has 16 amino acids. The chain's CDR3 is CASSQVWQSRGQPQHF. The CDR3, as DNA: TGTGCCAGCAGCCAAGTTTGGCAGTCCAGGGGCCAGCCCCAGCATTTT.

The chain is built from TRBV4-1 and TRBJ2-7; 10 positions match TRBD1. The CDR3 is 17 residues long. Germline V CDR1 and CDR2: MGHRA, YSYEKL. The junction had 10 bases not matched to a gene; V was cut back by 1 base and J by 4 bases. CDR3 DNA: TGCGCCAGCAGCCAAGGGCCCCGGGACAGGGGATATTACGAGCAGTACTTC. This gives the protein CASSQGPRDRGYYEQYF.

This sequence joins TRBV3-1 (or the pseudogene TRBV3-2) and TRBJ2-2; TRBD1 is a possible D gene (6 bases). Germline V lookup: CDR1 LGHDT, CDR2 YNNKEL (reference sequence). The CDR3 extends over 15 amino acids. Trimming stripped 1 base from V and 4 bases from J, with 10 bases between. The CDR3 DNA reads as TGTGCCAGCAGCCAAGGGGGGCCGGGCACCGGGGAGCTGTTTTTT. As protein: CASSQGGPGTGELFF.

V is TRBV27 and J is TRBJ2-1, with TRBD2 identical over 8 bases. Germline assignment: CDR1 MNHEY and CDR2 SMNVEV (reference sequence). This CDR3 is 16 amino acids long. The V gene end was trimmed by 4 bases and the J gene end by 5 bases; junction bases not matched to a gene: 10. This CDR3 reads CASSWGRGDPDNEQFF. CDR3 sequence (DNA): TGTGCCAGCAGTTGGGGGCGGGGGGATCCGGACAATGAGCAGTTCTTC.

The chain links TRBV27 to TRBJ1-1; a weak D match, TRBD1 (6 bases). There are 15 residues in the CDR3. V was trimmed by 2 bases and J by 5 bases, leaving 15 bases between them. Germline V lookup: CDR1 MNHEY, CDR2 SMNVEV (reference sequence). CDR3: CASSLVRGHRTEAFF. CDR3 coding DNA: TGTGCCAGCAGTTTAGTACGGGGACACCGAACTGAAGCTTTCTTT.

This rearrangement joins TRBV5-1 to TRBJ2-1, with D possibly matching TRBD2 (6 bases). Deletions cut 2 bases from V and 5 bases from J, with 11 bases between. Germline V CDR1 and CDR2: SGHRS, YFSETQ. The CDR3 loop spans 14 amino acids. CDR3 sequence reads: CASSFGGTNNEQFF. The CDR3 bases are TGCGCCAGCAGCTTTGGAGGGACGAACAATGAGCAGTTCTTC.

The J gene is TRBJ2-5, the V gene TRBV18; 9 bases fit TRBD1. The CDR3 contains 14 residues. After removal of 3 bases from V and 2 bases from J, the junction contained 1 base not matched to a gene. CDR1 is KGHSH, CDR2 LQKENI, per germline. The CDR3 DNA sequence: TGTGCCAGCTCACCCGGGACAGGGCAAGAGACCCAGTACTTC. Protein sequence: CASSPGTGQETQYF.

This clone came up a few times. The chain recombines TRBV7-8 with TRBJ2-3; D is possibly TRBD2 (6 bases). The CDR3 spans 14 residues. Trimming shortened V by 5 bases and J by 4 bases, and 13 bases separated the two germline ends. CDR1 is SGHVS and CDR2 is FQNEAQ in the germline V gene. CDR3 amino acids: CASSPRGGPDTQYF. CDR3 in DNA: TGTGCCAGCAGCCCCCGGGGAGGCCCAGATACGCAGTATTTT.

The chain has TRBV27 and TRBJ2-1; 9 positions match TRBD2. The CDR3 contains 14 residues. Per germline, CDR1 MNHEY and CDR2 SMNVEV (reference sequence). V dropped 7 bases and J dropped 9; count of bases not matched to a gene: 10. The CDR3 sequence is CASTGGGGMREQFF. The CDR3 region has the DNA TGTGCCAGCACCGGCGGGGGGGGAATGCGTGAGCAGTTCTTC.

This sequence joins TRBV18 and TRBJ2-5; the D gene is possibly TRBD1 (5 bases). The germline V gene has CDR1 KGHSH and CDR2 LQKENI. The CDR3 extends over 14 amino acids. V was clipped by 3 bases and J by 4 bases, with 12 bases between them. CDR3 nucleotides: TGTGCCAGCTCACCCAACAGGAACGGAGAGACCCAGTACTTC. Translated: CASSPNRNGETQYF.

This chain links TRBV7-2 with TRBJ1-6; D possibly corresponds to TRBD1 (5 bases). Trimming removed 5 bases at V and 3 bases at J, with 8 bases between. In germline, CDR1 is SGHTA, CDR2 FQGNSA. There are 14 residues in the CDR3. CDR3 sequence: CASSQDSYNSPLHF. The CDR3 DNA reads as TGTGCCAGCAGCCAAGACAGCTATAATTCACCCCTCCACTTT.

The chain has TRBV28 and TRBJ2-3, with 7 bases identical to TRBD2. From germline, CDR1 is MDHEN and CDR2 SYDVKM. The CDR3 is 16 residues long. Trimming at V came to 3 bases and at J to 0 bases, leaving 6 bases not matched to a gene. The chain's CDR3 is CASSFSWRGSTDTQYF. The CDR3 bases are TGTGCCAGCAGTTTTTCTTGGCGGGGGAGCACAGATACGCAGTATTTT.

This chain uses TRBV7-9 with TRBJ2-3, with 10 bases that match TRBD2. In germline, CDR1 is SEHNR, CDR2 FQNEAQ (reference sequence). The ends lost 5 bases at V and 6 bases at J; junction bases unmatched: 8. This CDR3 region has 15 residues. The CDR3, as DNA: TGTGCCAGCAGCACACAGCGGGGGGGCGAGGATACGCAGTATTTT. Translating gives CASSTQRGGEDTQYF.

The chain links TRBV11-2 to TRBJ1-1; D might be TRBD1 (6 bases). The CDR3 spans 14 residues. With 5 bases removed from V and 3 bases from J, the gap between germline ends came to 13 bases. In germline, CDR1 is SGHAT, CDR2 FQNNGV. The CDR3 here is CASSPRGGDTEAFF. The CDR3 region has the DNA TGTGCCAGCAGCCCGAGGGGGGGGGACACTGAAGCTTTCTTT.

This clone was seen a few times. The V and J genes are TRBV4-1 and TRBJ1-5, with 8 bases fitting TRBD1. Trimming cost V 4 bases and J 2 bases; bases outside gene matches: 10. The CDR3 is 17 residues long. CDR1 and CDR2 (germline): MGHRA, YSYEKL. The chain's CDR3 is CASSPTRGLIGNQPQHF. CDR3 DNA sequence: TGCGCCAGCAGCCCTACCAGGGGGCTTATTGGCAATCAGCCCCAGCATTTT.

The rearrangement links TRBV18 to TRBJ1-4; 8 bases are shared with TRBD1. This CDR3 region has 15 residues. V lost 4 bases and J lost 4; bases outside the gene matches: 5. Germline V CDR1 and CDR2: KGHSH, LQKENI. CDR3 residues: CASSLTQGDNEKLFF. In nucleotides, the CDR3 is TGTGCCAGCTCACTCACACAGGGGGATAATGAAAAACTGTTTTTT.

The V call is TRBV28, the J call TRBJ1-2; TRBD1 is a possible D gene (5 bases). Germline V gene data show CDR1 as MDHEN and CDR2 as SYDVKM. The germline V and J ends were trimmed by 1 base and 0 bases, with 9 bases remaining between them. There are 15 residues in the CDR3. CDR3 amino acids: CASSLFRGANYGYTF. The CDR3 DNA sequence: TGTGCCAGCAGTTTATTTCGGGGGGCTAACTATGGCTACACCTTC.

This clone was picked up a small number of times. For the CDR3, the DNA is TGTGCCAGCAGCGTAGACCCGGGCTCTGGAAACACCATATATTTT. Its protein product is CASSVDPGSGNTIYF. The chain is built from TRBV9 and TRBJ1-3; D ambiguous. Trimming took off 0 bases at V and 0 bases at J, with 7 bases between the two ends. Germline-derived CDR1 and CDR2 are SGDLS and YYNGEE. CDR3 size: 15 residues.

The chain employs TRBV5-4 and TRBJ1-4; 10 bases align to TRBD1. The CDR3 contains 14 residues. With 4 bases clipped from V and 8 bases from J, the junction kept 5 bases outside the gene matches. The germline gives CDR1 SGHNT, CDR2 YYREEE (reference sequence). The CDR3 nucleotides read TGTGCCAGCAGCCGACAGGGGGCAGGAGAAAAACTGTTTTTT. Amino acid sequence: CASSRQGAGEKLFF. The full variable domain, its missing parts supplied by reference TRBV5-4 and TRBJ1-4, is ETGVTQSPTHLIKTRGQQVTLRCSSQSGHNTVSWYQQALGQGPQFIFQYYREEENGRGNFPPRFSGLQFPNYSSELNVNALELDDSALYLCASSRQGAGEKLFFGSGTQLSVL.

The V call is TRBV7-9, the J call TRBJ1-2; tentative D call: TRBD1 (5 bases). Trimming shortened V by 5 bases and J by 4 bases, and 17 bases separated the two germline ends. Germline CDR1 and CDR2: SEHNR and FQNEAQ (reference sequence). This CDR3 comprises 15 residues. Here the CDR3 DNA reads TGTGCCAGCAGCCATCCCCAGCAGGGACTCTATGGCTACACCTTC. Its translation is CASSHPQQGLYGYTF.

This sequence joins TRBV15 and TRBJ2-5; 11 bases align to TRBD2. Looked up from germline, CDR1 is LNHNV and CDR2 is YYDKDF (reference sequence). V dropped 5 bases and J dropped 1; count of bases not matched to a gene: 3. This CDR3 contains 15 residues. The CDR3 DNA reads TGTGCCACCAGCGCCCTAGCGGGGGGCCAAGAGACCCAGTACTTC. Translation: CATSALAGGQETQYF. The entire variable domain, with the rest obtained from reference TRBV15 and TRBJ2-5, is as follows: DAMVIQNPRYQVTQFGKPVTLSCSQTLNHNVMYWYQQKSSQAPKLLFHYYDKDFNNEADTPDNFQSRRPNTSFCFLDIRSPGLGDTAMYLCATSALAGGQETQYFGPGTRLLVL.

The chain employs TRBV12-3 or TRBV12-4 and TRBJ1-1, with D unclear. V lost 7 bases to trimming and J lost 1 base, with 4 bases between them. The CDR3 is made up of 11 amino acids. The CDR3 DNA reads as TGTGCCAGCATTAAGAACACTGAAGCTTTCTTT. Its protein is CASIKNTEAFF.

This clone came up a few times. The rearrangement uses TRBV18 and TRBJ2-4; 7 bases map to TRBD1. Germline trimming cut 0 bases from V and 7 bases from J; bases unmatched to any gene: 9. Germline lookup yields CDR1 KGHSH and CDR2 LQKENI. CDR3 length: 16 amino acids. DNA for the CDR3: TGTGCCAGCTCACCACCGCAAGAGGGGGCGGCGAACATTCAGTACTTC. Translation: CASSPPQEGAANIQYF.

This sequence joins TRBV27 and TRBJ1-5, with D tentatively TRBD1 (6 bases). The V end lost 5 bases, the J end lost 6 bases, and 14 bases lay between the germline ends. Per germline, CDR1 MNHEY and CDR2 SMNVEV (reference sequence). The CDR3 is made up of 14 amino acids. The CDR3 DNA follows: TGTGCCAGCAGTCCTCTTACAGGGCTTCAGCCCCAGCATTTT. Translated: CASSPLTGLQPQHF.